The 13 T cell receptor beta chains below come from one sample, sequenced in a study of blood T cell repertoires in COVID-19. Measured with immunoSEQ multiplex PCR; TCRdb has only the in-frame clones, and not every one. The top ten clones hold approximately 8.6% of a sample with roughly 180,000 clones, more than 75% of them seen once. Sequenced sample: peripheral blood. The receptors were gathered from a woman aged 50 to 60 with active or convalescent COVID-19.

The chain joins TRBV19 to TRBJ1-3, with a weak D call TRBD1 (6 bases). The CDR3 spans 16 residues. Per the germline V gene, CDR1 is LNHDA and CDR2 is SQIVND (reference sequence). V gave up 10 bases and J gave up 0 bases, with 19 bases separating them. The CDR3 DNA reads TGTGCCACCGAACACAGGGCCCTAAGCTCTGGAAACACCATATATTTT. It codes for CATEHRALSSGNTIYF.

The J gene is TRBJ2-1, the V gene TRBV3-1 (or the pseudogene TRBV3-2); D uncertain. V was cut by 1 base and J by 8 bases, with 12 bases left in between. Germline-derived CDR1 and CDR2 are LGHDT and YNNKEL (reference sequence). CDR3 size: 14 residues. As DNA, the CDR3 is TGTGCCAGCAGCCAAGTATTGATAGCCGATGAGCAGTTCTTC. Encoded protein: CASSQVLIADEQFF.

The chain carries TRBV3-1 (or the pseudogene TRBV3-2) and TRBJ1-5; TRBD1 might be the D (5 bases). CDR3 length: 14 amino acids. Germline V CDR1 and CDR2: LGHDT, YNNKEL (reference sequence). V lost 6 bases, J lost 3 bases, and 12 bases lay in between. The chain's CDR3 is CASRRDLLNQPQHF. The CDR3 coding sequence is TGTGCCAGCAGAAGGGACTTGCTCAATCAGCCCCAGCATTTT.

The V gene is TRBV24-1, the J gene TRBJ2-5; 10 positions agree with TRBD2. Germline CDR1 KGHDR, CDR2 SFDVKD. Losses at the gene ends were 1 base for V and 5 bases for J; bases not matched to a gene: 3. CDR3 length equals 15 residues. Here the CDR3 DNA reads TGTGCCACCAGTGATTTCAGTAGCGGGAGGGAGACCCAGTACTTC. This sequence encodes CATSDFSSGRETQYF.

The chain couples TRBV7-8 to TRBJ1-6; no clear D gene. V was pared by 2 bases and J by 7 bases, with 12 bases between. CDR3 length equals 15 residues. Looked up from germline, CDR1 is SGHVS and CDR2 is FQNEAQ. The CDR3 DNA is TGTGCCAGCAGCTTAACCGACCGGGAGAATTCACCCCTCCACTTT. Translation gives CASSLTDRENSPLHF. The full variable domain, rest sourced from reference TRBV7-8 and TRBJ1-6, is GAGVSQSPRYKVAKRGQDVALRCDPISGHVSLFWYQQALGQGPEFLTYFQNEAQLDKSGLPSDRFFAERPEGSVSTLKIQRTQQEDSAVYLCASSLTDRENSPLHFGNGTRLTVT.

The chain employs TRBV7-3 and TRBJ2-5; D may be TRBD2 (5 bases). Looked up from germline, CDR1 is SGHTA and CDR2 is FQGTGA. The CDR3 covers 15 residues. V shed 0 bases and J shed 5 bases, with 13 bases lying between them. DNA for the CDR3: TGTGCCAGCAGCTTAACGTCCGGGAATGGGGAGACCCAGTACTTC. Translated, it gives CASSLTSGNGETQYF.

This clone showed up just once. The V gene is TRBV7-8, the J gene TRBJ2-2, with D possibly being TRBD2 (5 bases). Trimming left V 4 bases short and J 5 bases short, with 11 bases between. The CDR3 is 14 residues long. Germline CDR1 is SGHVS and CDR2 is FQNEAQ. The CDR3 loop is CASSYRSETGELFF. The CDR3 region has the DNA TGTGCCAGCAGCTACCGTAGCGAGACCGGGGAGCTGTTTTTT.

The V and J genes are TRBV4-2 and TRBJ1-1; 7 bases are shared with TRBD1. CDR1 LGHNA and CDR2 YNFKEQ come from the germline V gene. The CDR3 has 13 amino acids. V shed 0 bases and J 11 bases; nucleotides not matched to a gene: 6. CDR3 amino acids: CASSQDSDRDAFF. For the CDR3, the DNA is TGTGCCAGCAGCCAAGATTCCGACAGGGACGCTTTCTTT.

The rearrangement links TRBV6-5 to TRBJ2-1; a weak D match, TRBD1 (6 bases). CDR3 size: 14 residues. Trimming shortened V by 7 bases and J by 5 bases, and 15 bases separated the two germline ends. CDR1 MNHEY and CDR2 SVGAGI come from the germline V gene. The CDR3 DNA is TGTGCCAGCATCCGCTACAGGGATGACAATGAGCAGTTCTTC. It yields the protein CASIRYRDDNEQFF.

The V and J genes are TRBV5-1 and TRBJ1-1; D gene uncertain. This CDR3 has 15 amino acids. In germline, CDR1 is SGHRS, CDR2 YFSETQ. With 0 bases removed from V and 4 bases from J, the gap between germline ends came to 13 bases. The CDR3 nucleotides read TGCGCCAGCAGCTTGGATCCGGGATACGGCACTGAAGCTTTCTTT. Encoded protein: CASSLDPGYGTEAFF.

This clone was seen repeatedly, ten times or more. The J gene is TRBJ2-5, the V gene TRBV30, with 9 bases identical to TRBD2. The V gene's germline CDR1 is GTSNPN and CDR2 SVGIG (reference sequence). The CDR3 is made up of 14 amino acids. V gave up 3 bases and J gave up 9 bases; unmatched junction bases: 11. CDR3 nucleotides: TGTGCCTGGAGGATAGCGGGGGCCCCGGTGGCCCAGTACTTC. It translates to CAWRIAGAPVAQYF.

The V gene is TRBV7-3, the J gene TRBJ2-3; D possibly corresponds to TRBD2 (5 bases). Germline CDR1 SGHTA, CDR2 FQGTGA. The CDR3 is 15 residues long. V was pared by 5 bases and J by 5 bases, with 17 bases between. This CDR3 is CASSQDALRGDTQYF. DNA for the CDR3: TGTGCCAGCAGCCAGGATGCCCTACGGGGAGATACGCAGTATTTT. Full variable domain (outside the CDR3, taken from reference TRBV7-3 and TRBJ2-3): GAGVSQTPSNKVTEKGKYVELRCDPISGHTALYWYRQSLGQGPEFLIYFQGTGAADDSGLPNDRFFAVRPEGSVSTLKIQRTERGDSAVYLCASSQDALRGDTQYFGPGTRLTVL.

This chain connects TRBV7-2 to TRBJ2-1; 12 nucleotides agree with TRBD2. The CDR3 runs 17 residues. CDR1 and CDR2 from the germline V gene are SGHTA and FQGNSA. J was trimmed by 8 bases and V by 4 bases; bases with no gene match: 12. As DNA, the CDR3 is TGTGCCAGCAGCTCTTGGACTAGCGGGGTAGAAGGGGATGAGCAGTTCTTC. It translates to CASSSWTSGVEGDEQFF.